The next 22 T cell receptor beta chains were all read from a single sample in a study of post-analysis software for immune sequencing data (dated by TCRdb to the mid-2010s). Which antigens these TCRs recognize remains unknown. Libraries were made using PCR. For sequencing, an Illumina HiSeq 2500 was employed. To reduce PCR and sequencing biases, unique molecular identifiers were incorporated into the TCR beta cDNA libraries. TCRdb took the public reads, trimmed them with fastp at Q25, ran MiXCR for clone calling and kept in-frame beta chains. Duplicate CDR3 protein sequences are folded into a single record with the most common DNA and genes. Across this sample there are about 770,000 distinct CDR3 sequences, with 35% to 55% seen only once. Of the sample, just under 5% is held by the ten largest clones. Overall study outcomes, separate from this receptor: About five TRBV segments, including TRBV5-6, TRBV5-1 and TRBV20-1, were significantly more frequent in patients than controls.

Material for sequencing was blood. The origin of the receptors is a girl aged 10 to 17 with multiple sclerosis.

This clonotype was recorded a few times. In nucleotides, the CDR3 is TGTGCCAGCAGTTTAGGGACTAGCGTCGACGAGCAGTACTTC. Translated: CASSLGTSVDEQYF. V gene TRBV27 combines with J gene TRBJ2-7; TRBD2 matches at 10 bases. The V gene's germline CDR1 is MNHEY and CDR2 SMNVEV (reference sequence). V shed 2 bases, J shed 5 bases, and the junction held 3 bases outside the gene matches. CDR3 length: 14 residues.

V usage is TRBV6-5 and J usage is TRBJ1-2; 8 bases agree with TRBD1. This CDR3 spans 14 amino acids. CDR1 and CDR2 (germline): MNHEY, SVGAGI. V lost 7 bases and J lost 4; bases outside the gene matches: 8. CDR3 region: CASTQGAMAYGYTF. As DNA, the CDR3 is TGTGCCAGCACCCAGGGGGCTATGGCCTATGGCTACACCTTC.

This clonotype was counted a few times. The V gene is TRBV6-2 or TRBV6-3, the J gene TRBJ2-5, with TRBD1 identical over 10 bases. The J call is in doubt because the DNA end fits TRBJ2-7 better. CDR1 MNHEY and CDR2 SVGEGT come from the germline V gene. This CDR3 spans 16 amino acids. CDR3: CASRDPGQGSFYEQYF. The CDR3 DNA sequence: TGTGCCAGCAGGGACCCGGGACAGGGGTCGTTCTACGAGCAGTACTTC.

The V gene is TRBV5-1, the J gene TRBJ2-3, with 8 bases matching TRBD1. CDR3 length: 16 amino acids. With V trimmed by 4 bases and J by 2 bases, 9 bases remained unmatched. Germline values: CDR1 SGHRS, CDR2 YFSETQ. This chain's CDR3 is CASSPQGADSTDTQYF. The CDR3 coding sequence is TGCGCCAGCAGCCCTCAGGGGGCAGATTCCACAGATACGCAGTATTTT.

This clonotype was observed once. This rearrangement joins TRBV24-1 to TRBJ2-3; D may be TRBD1 (6 bases). The germline gives CDR1 KGHDR, CDR2 SFDVKD. V lost 0 bases to trimming and J lost 4 bases, with 10 bases between them. CDR3 size: 15 residues. The DNA for the CDR3 is TGTGCCACCAGTGATTTGAGGGGGTCGGCAGATACGCAGTATTTT. As protein: CATSDLRGSADTQYF.

This clonotype has just a few counts. J is TRBJ1-2 and V is TRBV12-3 or TRBV12-4; no reliable D call. V shed 6 bases and J shed 7 bases, with 9 bases lying between them. The CDR3 is 11 amino acids. CDR3 in amino acids: CASSQRGGYTF. The CDR3 nucleotides read TGTGCCAGCAGCCAGCGGGGTGGCTACACCTTC.

The chain has TRBV24-1 and TRBJ2-1; 8 bases are shared with TRBD2. Germline V gene lookup returns CDR1 KGHDR and CDR2 SFDVKD. Unmatched junction bases numbered 9, after V lost 6 bases and J lost 6 bases. The CDR3 is 15 amino acids. CDR3 sequence reads: CATSFPAGDTNEQFF. In DNA form, the CDR3 reads TGTGCCACCAGTTTTCCAGCGGGAGATACCAATGAGCAGTTCTTC.

As regards this clonotype: The junction departs from the called germline gene at one end, perhaps through a read error. The rearrangement uses TRBV7-8 and TRBJ2-7; D might be TRBD1 (6 bases). The J call may be wrong; the DNA end is better matched by TRBJ2-5. Germline lookup yields CDR1 SGHVS and CDR2 FQNEAQ. The length of the CDR3 is 18 residues. In DNA, the CDR3 is TGTGTCAGCAGCTTAGCGCGTGTGGCAGACCAGGGGAAAGAGACCCAGTACTTC. Its translation is CVSSLARVADQGKETQYF.

The chain uses TRBV20-1 and TRBJ2-7; a possible D gene is TRBD2 (6 bases). Germline-derived CDR1 and CDR2 are DFQATT and SNEGSKA (reference sequence). The V end lost 3 bases, the J end lost 0 bases, and 9 bases lay between the germline ends. This CDR3 region has 13 residues. In DNA form, the CDR3 reads TGCAGTGCTAGCCCCGGGAGCTCCTACGAGCAGTACTTC. The encoded protein is CSASPGSSYEQYF.

This chain uses TRBV6-5 with TRBJ2-5, with D possibly matching TRBD2 (6 bases). Germline CDR1 and CDR2: MNHEY and SVGAGI. Trimming removed 4 bases from V and 5 bases from J, with 8 bases in between. The CDR3 length is 12 residues. Written as DNA, the CDR3 is TGTGCCAGCAGTTCGGGGGTCGAGACCCAGTACTTC. It codes for CASSSGVETQYF.

J is TRBJ2-7 and V is TRBV19; no firm D call. Germline V gene lookup returns CDR1 LNHDA and CDR2 SQIVND (reference sequence). Trimming took 3 bases from V and 5 from J, leaving 8 bases between them. The CDR3 totals 12 residues. The CDR3 coding sequence is TGTGCCAGTAGTATGAGTACGAACGAGCAGTACTTC. It is translated as CASSMSTNEQYF.

This rearrangement joins TRBV28 to TRBJ2-5, with D possibly being TRBD2 (5 bases). V lost 3 bases to trimming and J lost 2 bases, with 13 bases between them. Per germline, CDR1 MDHEN and CDR2 SYDVKM. CDR3 size: 15 residues. In DNA, the CDR3 is TGTGCCAGCAGTTTGATGAGGGAGAGGCAAGAGACCCAGTACTTC. This translates into CASSLMRERQETQYF.

This rearrangement joins TRBV6-1 to TRBJ2-6; D might be TRBD1 (6 bases). CDR3 length: 15 amino acids. Germline V gene sequence: CDR1 MNHNS, CDR2 SASEGT. V lost 3 bases and J 6 bases, leaving 12 bases between the germline ends. The CDR3 reads CASSEGASEANVLTF. DNA for the CDR3: TGTGCCAGCAGTGAGGGGGCGTCGGAGGCCAACGTCCTGACTTTC.

Only a few counts were recorded for this clonotype. The chain is built from TRBV20-1 and TRBJ2-1; D perhaps matches TRBD2 (6 bases). The ends were cut back, 6 bases at V and 7 bases at J, with 25 bases in the middle. The V gene's germline CDR1 is DFQATT and CDR2 SNEGSKA (reference sequence). The CDR3 covers 16 residues. The CDR3 DNA reads TGCAGTGCCCCCAAGGGGCGGGGTAGGTCCCAGAATGAGCAGTTCTTC. It yields the protein CSAPKGRGRSQNEQFF.

The genes are TRBV7-9 and TRBJ2-4, with TRBD2 identical over 7 bases. This CDR3 region has 12 residues. Germline values: CDR1 SEHNR, CDR2 FQNEAQ (reference sequence). Unmatched junction bases numbered 4, after V lost 5 bases and J lost 9 bases. Here the CDR3 DNA reads TGTGCCAGCAGCCTGGGCGGGGGCATTCAGTACTTC. The encoded protein is CASSLGGGIQYF.

V is TRBV7-3 and J is TRBJ2-3; possibly TRBD1 or TRBD2 for D (5 bases each). Trimming pared 6 bases from V and 2 bases from J, leaving 9 bases between. The CDR3 contains 13 residues. Germline CDR1 SGHTA, CDR2 FQGTGA. CDR3 sequence: CASRSGTTDTQYF. The CDR3 DNA is TGTGCCAGCAGGTCCGGGACCACAGATACGCAGTATTTT. Looking up the rest from reference TRBV7-3 and TRBJ2-3 gives the full variable domain: GAGVSQTPSNKVTEKGKYVELRCDPISGHTALYWYRQSLGQGPEFLIYFQGTGAADDSGLPNDRFFAVRPEGSVSTLKIQRTERGDSAVYLCASRSGTTDTQYFGPGTRLTVL.

This chain connects TRBV9 to TRBJ2-1, with D possibly called TRBD1 or TRBD2 (5 bases each). The V gene's germline CDR1 is SGDLS and CDR2 YYNGEE. The V end lost 0 bases, the J end lost 6 bases, and 7 bases lay between the germline ends. The CDR3 is 13 residues long. CDR3 coding DNA: TGTGCCAGCAGCGTAGAGGGGAGCAATGAGCAGTTCTTC. Protein product: CASSVEGSNEQFF.

In its sample, this clonotype was seen many times. This chain connects TRBV3-1 to TRBJ2-1, with D uncertain. The CDR3 is 14 amino acids. Trimming stripped 1 base from V and 3 bases from J, with 7 bases between. CDR1 LGHDT and CDR2 YNNKEL come from the germline V gene (reference sequence). The CDR3 here is CASSQGHDYNEQFF. CDR3 bases: TGTGCCAGCAGCCAAGGTCACGACTACAATGAGCAGTTCTTC.

V gene TRBV5-5 combines with J gene TRBJ2-1; D is uncertain. The CDR3 contains 12 residues. The germline gives CDR1 SGHKS, CDR2 YYEKEE (reference sequence). With 0 bases removed from V and 15 bases from J, the gap between germline ends came to 13 bases. As DNA, the CDR3 is TGTGCCAGCAGCTTGGCTGTGACCCGGAGGTTCTTC. Residues: CASSLAVTRRFF.

This clonotype has just a few counts. The V and J genes are TRBV10-3 and TRBJ1-1; 7 nucleotides line up with TRBD1. CDR1 and CDR2 (germline): ENHRY, SYGVKD. The CDR3 sequence is 16 residues long. V lost 1 base, J lost 4 bases, and 9 bases stayed unmatched. Here the CDR3 reads CAISELLRGRSTEAFF. Here the CDR3 DNA reads TGTGCCATCAGTGAGTTACTCAGGGGGAGAAGCACTGAAGCTTTCTTT.

This chain links TRBV5-1 with TRBJ2-7, with a weak D call TRBD2 (6 bases). V was clipped by 0 bases and J by 3 bases, with 13 bases between them. CDR3 size: 15 residues. CDR1 and CDR2 (germline): SGHRS, YFSETQ. In nucleotides, the CDR3 is TGCGCCAGCAGCTTGGGGGACTGGCAACTCTACGAGCAGTACTTC. Translated: CASSLGDWQLYEQYF. Full variable domain (rest looked up from reference TRBV5-1 and TRBJ2-7): KAGVTQTPRYLIKTRGQQVTLSCSPISGHRSVSWYQQTPGQGLQFLFEYFSETQRNKGNFPGRFSGRQFSNSRSEMNVSTLELGDSALYLCASSLGDWQLYEQYFGPGTRLTVT.

The table lists this clonotype with a few counts. The rearrangement uses TRBV30 and TRBJ2-3, with D perhaps TRBD2 (7 bases). In germline, CDR1 is GTSNPN, CDR2 SVGIG (reference sequence). Trimming took 6 bases from V and 10 from J, leaving 23 bases between them. This CDR3 spans 14 amino acids. CDR3 nucleotide sequence: TGTGCCTGCCCCGACGGGGGGCGCGGAGGAGCGCAGTATTTT. Amino acids: CACPDGGRGGAQYF.